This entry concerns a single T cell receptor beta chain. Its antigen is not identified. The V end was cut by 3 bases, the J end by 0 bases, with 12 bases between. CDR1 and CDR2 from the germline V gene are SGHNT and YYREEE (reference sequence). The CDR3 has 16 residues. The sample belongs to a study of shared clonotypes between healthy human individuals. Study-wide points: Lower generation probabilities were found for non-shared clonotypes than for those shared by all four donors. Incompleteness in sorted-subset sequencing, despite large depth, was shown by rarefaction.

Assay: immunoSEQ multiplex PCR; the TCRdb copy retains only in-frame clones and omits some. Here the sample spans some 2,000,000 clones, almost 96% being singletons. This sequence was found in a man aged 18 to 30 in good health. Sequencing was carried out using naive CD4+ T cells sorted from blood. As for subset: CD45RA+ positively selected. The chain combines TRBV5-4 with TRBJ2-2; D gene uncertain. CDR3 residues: CASSSKGRANTGELFF. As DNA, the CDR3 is TGTGCCAGCAGCTCAAAGGGTCGGGCGAACACCGGGGAGCTGTTTTTT. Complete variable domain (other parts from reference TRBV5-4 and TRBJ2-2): ETGVTQSPTHLIKTRGQQVTLRCSSQSGHNTVSWYQQALGQGPQFIFQYYREEENGRGNFPPRFSGLQFPNYSSELNVNALELDDSALYLCASSSKGRANTGELFFGEGSRLTVL.